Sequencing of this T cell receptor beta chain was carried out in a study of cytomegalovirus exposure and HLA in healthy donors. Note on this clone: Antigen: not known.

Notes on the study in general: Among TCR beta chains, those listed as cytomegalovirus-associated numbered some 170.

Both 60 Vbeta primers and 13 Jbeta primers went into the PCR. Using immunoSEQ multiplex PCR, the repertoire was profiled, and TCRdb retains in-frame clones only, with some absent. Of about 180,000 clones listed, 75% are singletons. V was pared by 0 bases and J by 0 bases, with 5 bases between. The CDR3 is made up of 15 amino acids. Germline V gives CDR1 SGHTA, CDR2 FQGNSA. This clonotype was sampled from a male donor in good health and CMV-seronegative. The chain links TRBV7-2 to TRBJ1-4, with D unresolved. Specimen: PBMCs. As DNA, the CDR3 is TGTGCCAGCAGCTTAGCGTCCGCAACTAATGAAAAACTGTTTTTT. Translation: CASSLASATNEKLFF.